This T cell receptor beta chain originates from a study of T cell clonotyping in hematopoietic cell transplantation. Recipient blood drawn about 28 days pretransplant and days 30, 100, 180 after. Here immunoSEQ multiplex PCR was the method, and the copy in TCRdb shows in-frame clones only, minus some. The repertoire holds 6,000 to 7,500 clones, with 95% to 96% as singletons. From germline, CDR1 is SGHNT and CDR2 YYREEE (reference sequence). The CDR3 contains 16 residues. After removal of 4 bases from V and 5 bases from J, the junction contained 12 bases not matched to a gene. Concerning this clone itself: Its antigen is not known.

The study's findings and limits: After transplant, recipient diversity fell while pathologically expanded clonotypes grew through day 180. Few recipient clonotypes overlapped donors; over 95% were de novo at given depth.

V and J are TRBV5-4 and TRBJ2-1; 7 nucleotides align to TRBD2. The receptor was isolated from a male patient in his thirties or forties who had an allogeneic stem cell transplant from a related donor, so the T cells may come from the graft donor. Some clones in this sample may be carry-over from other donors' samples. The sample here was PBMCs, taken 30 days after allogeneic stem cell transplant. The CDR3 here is CASSLAERGPNNEQFF. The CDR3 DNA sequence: TGTGCCAGCAGCCTAGCCGAGCGGGGACCGAACAATGAGCAGTTCTTC.